This T cell receptor (beta chain) was sequenced for a study of shared clonotypes between healthy human individuals. Looking at the study overall: Each donor's CD8 memory used one plate, CD8 naive two, each CD4 subset three.

Profiled with immunoSEQ multiplex PCR; TCRdb holds only in-frame clones, not every one. This table holds approximately 2.3 million clones, 90% to 95% found once. CDR1 is SQVTM, CDR2 ANQGSEA, per germline. Between the trimmed V and J ends, which lost 1 base and 0 bases, there was a span of 13 bases. CDR3 length equals 16 residues. Points on this clone: Its antigen is undetermined.

Findings of the study overall: Generally, estimated richness proved larger in naive subsets than it did in memory subsets. Unshared clonotypes carried lower generation probabilities than those common to all four donors.

The TCR comes from a man between 18 and 35 years old in good health. Some clones in this sample may be carry-over from other donors' samples. Sequencing input: naive CD4+ T cells from PBMCs. The subset is: CD45RA+ positively selected. V usage is TRBV29-1 and J usage is TRBJ2-1; D perhaps matches TRBD2 (6 bases). Here the CDR3 reads CSVEVGSGTSYNEQFF. The CDR3 DNA reads TGCAGCGTTGAAGTTGGTAGCGGCACCTCCTACAATGAGCAGTTCTTC.